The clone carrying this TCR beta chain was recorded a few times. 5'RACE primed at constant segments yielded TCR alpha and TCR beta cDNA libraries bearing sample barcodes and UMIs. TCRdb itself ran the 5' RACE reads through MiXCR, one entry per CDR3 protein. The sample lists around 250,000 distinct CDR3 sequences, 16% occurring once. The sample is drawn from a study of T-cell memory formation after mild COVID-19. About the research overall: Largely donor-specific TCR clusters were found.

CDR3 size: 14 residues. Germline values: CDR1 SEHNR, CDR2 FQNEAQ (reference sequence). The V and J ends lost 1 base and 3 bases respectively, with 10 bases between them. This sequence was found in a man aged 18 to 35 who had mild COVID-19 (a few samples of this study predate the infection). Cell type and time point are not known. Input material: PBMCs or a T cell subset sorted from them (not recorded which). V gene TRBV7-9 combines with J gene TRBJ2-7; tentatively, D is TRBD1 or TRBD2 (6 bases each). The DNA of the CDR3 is TGTGCCAGCAGCTTAGGGGGGGCGGACTACGAGCAGTACTTC. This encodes CASSLGGADYEQYF.